Included here is one T cell receptor (beta chain) sequence, with context. Original processing notes: Reference gene primer amplification yielded estimated nucleated cell counts. Produced via immunoSEQ multiplex PCR; TCRdb's table is partial and in-frame only. D and trimming were read from the DNA, whereas the V and J calls and clone size are those reported in that table. The table shows about 250,000 clones, with around four fifths occurring only once. The CDR3 has 15 amino acids. Germline V CDR1 and CDR2: SGHTA, FQGNSA. V lost 5 bases to trimming and J lost 5 bases; unmatched junction nucleotides: 11. The entry originates in a study of blood T cell repertoires in COVID-19. Overall study context: From the United States, Italy and Spain came samples of acute and convalescent COVID-19. PBMCs, B-cell-depleted T cells, or T cells were the source of the cDNA or gDNA that made up the material.

The chain links TRBV7-2 to TRBJ2-5, with 7 bases aligning to TRBD1. This receptor was taken from a man older than 75 with acute or convalescent COVID-19. Source material: peripheral blood. CDR3 sequence: CASSPWSQGVETQYF. Written as DNA, the CDR3 is TGTGCCAGCAGCCCCTGGTCCCAGGGGGTGGAGACCCAGTACTTC.